Listed here are 6 T cell receptor beta chains from one sample, sequenced in a study of blood T cells in healthy people across ages. Primed by a sample-barcoded 5' primer and a J-beta primer mix, a second PCR proceeded for about 7 to 11 cycles. MiXCR, applied by TCRdb to the 5' RACE reads, yields one record per CDR3 protein. The repertoire holds about 1,400,000 distinct CDR3 sequences, roughly 60% seen once, with 5% to 7% in the top ten. The sample consisted of blood. The receptors were gathered from a man aged 18 to 30 in good health.

The chain couples TRBV2 to TRBJ1-1, with 7 bases lining up with TRBD1. Germline V lookup: CDR1 SNHLY, CDR2 FYNNEI. There are 11 residues in the CDR3. V lost 9 bases and J lost 8; bases outside the gene matches: 6. CDR3 region: CASKQGLEAFF. In DNA, the CDR3 is TGTGCCAGTAAACAGGGGCTGGAAGCTTTCTTT.

V gene TRBV4-3 combines with J gene TRBJ2-3; D call uncertain. V was pared by 0 bases and J by 10 bases, with 17 bases between. Germline values: CDR1 LGHNA, CDR2 YSLEER. The CDR3 loop spans 15 amino acids. The CDR3 loop reads CASSQDSGAYEAQYF. The CDR3 DNA reads as TGCGCCAGCAGCCAAGATTCGGGTGCTTATGAGGCGCAGTATTTT.

The genes are TRBV29-1 and TRBJ2-1, with 7 bases identical to TRBD2. Germline V CDR1 and CDR2: SQVTM, ANQGSEA. Unmatched junction bases numbered 8, after V lost 3 bases and J lost 0 bases. This CDR3 spans 16 amino acids. Written as DNA, the CDR3 is TGCAGCGTTGATACTAGCGAGTATAGCTCCTACAATGAGCAGTTCTTC. It is translated as CSVDTSEYSSYNEQFF.

The rearrangement links TRBV11-2 to TRBJ2-3; 7 bases fit TRBD2. The CDR3 covers 15 residues. The J segment lost 0 bases and the V segment lost 3 bases, leaving 3 bases of the junction unmatched. Germline loops: CDR1 SGHAT, CDR2 FQNNGV. The CDR3 sequence: CASSFSAGSTDTQYF. The CDR3 bases are TGTGCCAGCAGCTTCTCAGCGGGGAGCACAGATACGCAGTATTTT.

This clonotype has more than one count but fewer than ten. The chain is built from TRBV4-1 and TRBJ2-5, with D possibly matching TRBD1 (6 bases). Germline CDR1 and CDR2: MGHRA and YSYEKL. V was cut by 4 bases and J by 1 base, with 16 bases left in between. The CDR3 contains 16 residues. The CDR3, as DNA: TGCGCCAGCAGCCGCTCTCCTGGGACACTCCAAGAGACCCAGTACTTC. Translated, it gives CASSRSPGTLQETQYF.

V gene TRBV11-2 combines with J gene TRBJ1-2; D uncertain. In germline, CDR1 is SGHAT, CDR2 FQNNGV. The CDR3 is 15 amino acids. Trimming removed 0 bases at V and 4 bases at J, with 12 bases between. The CDR3 nucleotides read TGTGCCAGCAGCTTAGAACCTATGTCGAGCTATGGCTACACCTTC. The encoded protein is CASSLEPMSSYGYTF.